A single T cell receptor beta chain is shown here with its context. Its target antigen remains unknown. Base-call qualities are not available, and no considerably larger clone is one nucleotide away. Sequenced using an Illumina NovaSeq 6000. TCRalpha and TCRbeta cDNA libraries were built by 5'RACE with constant-segment primers, adding sample barcodes and unique molecular identifiers. Trizol reagent was used to extract RNA from every sample. Library amplification was performed in two PCR steps, and a second sample barcode and Illumina TruSeq adapters were introduced in the second step. Sequencing of the libraries was done on an Illumina NovaSeq, producing 2 x 150 bp paired-end reads. The paper's processing steps were these. With migec v1.2.7, reads were demultiplexed and then collapsed into UMI-guided consensus sequences. Using mixcr v2.1.11, the UMI consensuses were aligned to TRA and TRB V and J templates and assembled into clonotypes. Clonotypes were classified as expanded or contracted when called significant by both edgeR and NoisET, with noise models trained on biological replicates. edgeR calls used a false discovery rate-adjusted p below 0.01 and a log2 fold-change threshold of 1. As an exploratory analysis of dynamics, PCA with hierarchical clustering was applied to max-normalized trajectories of the 1000 most abundant clonotypes. Separately sequenced CD4+ and CD8+ repertoires were used to assign the CD4 or CD8 phenotype of responding clones. TCRdb's own reprocessing of the public reads used fastp at Q25 and MiXCR and kept productive beta chains. Every entry covers one CDR3 protein and lists the most common genes and DNA from its rows. It is TCRdb's table, rather than the study itself, that gives the V and J calls and clone size. For this sample there are approximately 50,000 distinct CDR3 sequences; over 8.5% appear just once. The leading ten clones occupy around 11% of the sample.

V trim: 3 bases; J trim: 4 bases; unmatched bases: 11. CDR1 and CDR2, per the germline V gene, are SGHNT and YENEEA. The CDR3 numbers 16 residues from cysteine through phenylalanine. Left in the record is the CDR3 DNA by itself, 48 bases read in frame from the first base. This record belongs to a study of T-cell memory formation after mild COVID-19 (dated by TCRdb to the early 2020s). Some background on the complete study: Most TCR sequence clusters were specific to one of the two donors. In a couple of donors, T-cell clones that expanded and contracted after mild COVID-19 were tracked by sequencing TCRalpha and TCRbeta repertoires over time. The cohort was made up of two young adult volunteers, one female and one male, who were previously healthy. Results and caveats for the whole study, not just this receptor: Contracting CD4+ clones were found mainly in CM and EM memory subsets, while CD8+ clones were enriched in EMRA. Whether the second-wave clones peaking on day 37 were SARS-CoV-2 specific was not confirmed. From day 15 to 85, contracting clones showed balanced CD4/CD8 phenotypes, whereas a second wave of clones that expanded from day 15 to 37 leaned towards CD4+. The detection of some responding clones in pre-infection memory suggests that pre-existing cross-reactive memory T cells joined the SARS-CoV-2 response. The study included only a couple of mild cases, and larger cohorts that include severe cases with pre-infection samples were judged to be necessary.

PBMCs were isolated by Ficoll-Paque density gradient centrifugation. The rearrangement combines TRBV11-3 with TRBJ1-1; 7 central nucleotides agree with TRBD1. Sequenced: PBMCs or a T cell subset sorted from them (not recorded which). This TCR derives from an adult woman who had mild COVID-19 (a few samples of this study predate the infection). The sample titles of this study are shuffled in the database, so cell type and time point are left out; the donor was told from shared clones. The DNA sequence is as follows: TGTGCCAGCAGCTTGAACAGGGGCTCACGAGGCACTGAAGCTTTCTTT. This sequence encodes CASSLNRGSRGTEAFF.